These T cell receptor beta chains were read from a single sample in a study of beta chain features in type 1 diabetes. Sequencing used immunoSEQ multiplex PCR; TCRdb keeps in-frame clones, though not all of them. The data contain 300,000 to 350,000 clones, about 13% of them singletons. Sequencing used naive CD4+ T cells from blood. These receptors came from a woman aged 18-29 years with type 1 diabetes. CDR3s leave out the opening cysteine and the closing phenylalanine or tryptophan. Clone size, where shown, is once, few, many, or a class for clones that have expanded.

V: TRBV6-6; length: 14; size: NA; J: TRBJ2-5; CDR3: ASSSTGTAKQETQY
V: TRBV11-2; length: 13; size: NA; J: TRBJ2-7; CDR3: ASSSNTGTTYEQY
V: TRBV7-3; length: 13; size: few; J: TRBJ1-1; CDR3: ASSIGQGLNTEAF
V: TRBV11-2; length: 16; size: NA; J: TRBJ2-6; CDR3: ASSLSAGVIRWANVLT
V: TRBV7-3; length: 13; size: few; J: TRBJ2-2; CDR3: ASSGGGSNTGELF
V: TRBV18; length: 12; size: NA; J: TRBJ1-5; CDR3: ASSPGQGNQPQH
V: TRBV5-5; length: 12; size: few; J: NA; CDR3: ASSLPGLTYEQY
V: TRBV30; length: 13; size: NA; J: TRBJ1-5; CDR3: AWSVGDRFIQPQH
V: TRBV7-2; length: 13; size: NA; J: TRBJ2-7; CDR3: ASSLGARTAYEQY
V: TRBV6-6; length: 12; size: NA; J: TRBJ1-1; CDR3: ASSPTVTNTEAF